Presented here are 8 T cell receptor beta chains from one specimen sequenced in a study of T cell changes during pregnancy in multiple sclerosis. Some clones are missing from TCRdb's copy, which holds only in-frame ones; the method was immunoSEQ multiplex PCR. The data contain around 80,000 clones, 94% of them seen just once; the ten biggest clones take up roughly 0.93%. The material was peripheral blood, obtained in the second trimester of pregnancy. The receptors were gathered from a female donor in good health, enrolled as a control in a pregnancy study.

This clone was observed a handful of times. CDR3: CASHDPQGGVGTDTQYF. In DNA form, the CDR3 reads TGTGCCAGCCACGATCCCCAAGGGGGGGTTGGCACAGATACGCAGTATTTT. The chain has TRBV18 and TRBJ2-3, with a tentative D call TRBD2 (7 bases). The germline CDR1 and CDR2 sequences are KGHSH and LQKENI. V lost 8 bases to trimming and J lost 1 base, with 22 bases between them. This CDR3 has 17 residues.

The chain links TRBV10-1 to TRBJ2-7, with D maybe TRBD2 (6 bases). V was clipped by 8 bases and J by 3 bases, with 14 bases between them. Germline V CDR1 and CDR2: WNHNN, SYGVQD (reference sequence). This CDR3 is 13 amino acids long. The CDR3 sequence is CASGTLTDYEQYF. CDR3 coding DNA: TGCGCCAGCGGGACTCTCACGGACTACGAGCAGTACTTC.

The V gene is TRBV27, the J gene TRBJ2-5, with D tentatively TRBD2 (5 bases). V was pared by 0 bases and J by 4 bases, with 9 bases between. This CDR3 spans 14 amino acids. The germline V gene encodes CDR1 MNHEY and CDR2 SMNVEV (reference sequence). CDR3 in amino acids: CASSLSGVPETQYF. The CDR3 nucleotides read TGTGCCAGCAGTTTATCCGGGGTCCCAGAGACCCAGTACTTC.

The chain's CDR3 is CASSWVRSGSYNEQFF. CDR3 in DNA: TGTGCCAGCAGCTGGGTAAGGAGCGGATCCTACAATGAGCAGTTCTTC. V gene TRBV5-6 combines with J gene TRBJ2-1, with D tentatively TRBD2 (5 bases). This CDR3 spans 16 amino acids. CDR1 and CDR2 (germline): SGHDT, YYEEEE. V lost 3 bases, J lost 1 base, and 14 bases lay in between.

V and J are TRBV5-1 and TRBJ2-2; D uncertain. The germline V and J ends were trimmed by 5 bases and 1 base, with 9 bases remaining between them. CDR3 size: 14 residues. CDR1 is SGHRS, CDR2 YFSETQ, per germline. CDR3 in amino acids: CASSGQENTGELFF. CDR3 nucleotide sequence: TGCGCCAGCAGTGGGCAGGAGAACACCGGGGAGCTGTTTTTT.

This clone was seen a single time. The chain has TRBV6-5 and TRBJ1-2; possibly TRBD1 for D (6 bases). Germline CDR1 MNHEY, CDR2 SVGAGI. V lost 2 bases, J lost 7 bases, and 11 bases lay in between. The CDR3 totals 13 residues. The DNA of the CDR3 is TGTGCCAGCAGTTACCCGGGACACGGTGGCTACACCTTC. Translation: CASSYPGHGGYTF.

The CDR3 region has the DNA TGTGCCAGCAGCAAAGCTGGACAGGGGCTATACAATGAGCAGTTCTTC. This translates into CASSKAGQGLYNEQFF. The rearrangement uses TRBV21-1 and TRBJ2-1; TRBD1, the D gene given by the table, was not confirmed from the DNA. TRBV21-1 is a recognized pseudogene. CDR3 length: 16 amino acids.

The rearrangement uses TRBV4-1 and TRBJ2-1, with unresolved D. The CDR3 is made up of 16 amino acids. Trimming took off 3 bases at V and 5 bases at J, with 17 bases between the two ends. The germline V gene encodes CDR1 MGHRA and CDR2 YSYEKL. This CDR3 is CASSHPPQAGNNEQFF. Written as DNA, the CDR3 is TGCGCCAGCAGCCATCCCCCCCAGGCTGGAAACAATGAGCAGTTCTTC.